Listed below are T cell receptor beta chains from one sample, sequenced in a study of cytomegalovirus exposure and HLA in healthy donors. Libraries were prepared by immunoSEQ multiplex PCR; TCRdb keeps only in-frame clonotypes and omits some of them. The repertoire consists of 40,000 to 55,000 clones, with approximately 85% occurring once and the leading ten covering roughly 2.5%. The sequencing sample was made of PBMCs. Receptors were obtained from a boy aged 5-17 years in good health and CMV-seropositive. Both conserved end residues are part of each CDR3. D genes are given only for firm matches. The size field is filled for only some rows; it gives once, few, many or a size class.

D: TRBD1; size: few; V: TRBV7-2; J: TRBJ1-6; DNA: TGTGCCAGCAGCACGGACAGGGTGAGTTCCCTCCACTTT; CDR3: CASSTDRVSSLHF
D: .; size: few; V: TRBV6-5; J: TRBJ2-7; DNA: TGTGCCAGCAGTTACTTGGGACAATCCTACGAGCAGTACTTC; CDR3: CASSYLGQSYEQYF
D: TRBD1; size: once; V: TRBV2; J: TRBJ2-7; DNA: TGTGCCAGCACCCAGGACAGGGAACGCGAGCAGTACTTC; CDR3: CASTQDREREQYF
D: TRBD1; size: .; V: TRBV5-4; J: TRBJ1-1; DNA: TGTGCCACCGGCAGGGGGCGAACTGAAGCTTTCTTT; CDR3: CATGRGRTEAFF
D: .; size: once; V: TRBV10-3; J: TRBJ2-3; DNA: TGTGCCATCAGTGAGTCCTCTGTACAAGATACGCAGTATTTT; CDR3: CAISESSVQDTQYF
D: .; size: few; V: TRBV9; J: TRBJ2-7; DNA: TGTGCCAGCAGCGTAGGCCAGACCTACGAGCAGTACTTC; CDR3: CASSVGQTYEQYF
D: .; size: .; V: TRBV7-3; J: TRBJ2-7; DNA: TGTGCCAGCAGCTCCGACGGGTCGTCCTACGAGCAGTACTTC; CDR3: CASSSDGSSYEQYF
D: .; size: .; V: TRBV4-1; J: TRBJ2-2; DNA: TGCGCCAGCGGTGACACCGTTCCAATCTCGAACACCGGGGAGCTGTTTTTT; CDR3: CASGDTVPISNTGELFF
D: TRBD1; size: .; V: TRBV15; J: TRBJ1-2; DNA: TGTGCCACGTCGGGACAGGGGAACTATGGCTACACCTTC; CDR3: CATSGQGNYGYTF
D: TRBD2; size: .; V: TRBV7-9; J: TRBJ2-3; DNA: TGTGCCAGCAGCGCACCTCTAGCGGACACAGATACGCAGTATTTT; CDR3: CASSAPLADTDTQYF
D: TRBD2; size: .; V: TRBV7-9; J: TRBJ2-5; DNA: TGTGCCAGCAGCCCTCGACTAGCGGCCCAAGAGACCCAGTACTTC; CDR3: CASSPRLAAQETQYF
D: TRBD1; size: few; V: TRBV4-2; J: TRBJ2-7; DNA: TGTGCCAGCAGCCCATGGACAGGTACCTACGAGCAGTACTTC; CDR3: CASSPWTGTYEQYF
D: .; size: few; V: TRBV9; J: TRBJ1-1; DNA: TGTGCCAGCAGCGTAGTTGGGCACACTGAAGCTTTCTTT; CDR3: CASSVVGHTEAFF
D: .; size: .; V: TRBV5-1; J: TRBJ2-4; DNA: TGCGCCAGCAGCTTACAGGAATTCAAAAACATTCAGTACTTC; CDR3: CASSLQEFKNIQYF
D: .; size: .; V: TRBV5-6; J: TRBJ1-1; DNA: TGTGCCAGCAGGCCAGCATCAGGGCGAACTGAAGCTTTCTTT; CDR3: CASRPASGRTEAFF
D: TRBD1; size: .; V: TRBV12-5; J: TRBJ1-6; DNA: TGTGCTAGTGGAGTGACAGGGGGAAATATCGCCCTCCACTTT; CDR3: CASGVTGGNIALHF
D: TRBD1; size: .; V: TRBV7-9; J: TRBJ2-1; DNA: TGTGCCAGCAGCTTGGAACAGGGGACAATGAGGCAGTTCTTC; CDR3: CASSLEQGTMRQFF
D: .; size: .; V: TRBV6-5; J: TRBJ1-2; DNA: TGTGCCAGCAGTTACTCACTGGGGCCGTCGTTCGGCTACACCTTC; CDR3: CASSYSLGPSFGYTF
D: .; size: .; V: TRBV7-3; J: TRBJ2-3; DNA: TGTGCCAGCAGCTTACTTGGAGGGACAGATACGCAGTATTTT; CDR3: CASSLLGGTDTQYF
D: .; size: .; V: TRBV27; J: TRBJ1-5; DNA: TGTGCCAGCAGTTCCCTACTGGAGGGTCGTAGCAATCAGCCCCAGCATTTT; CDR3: CASSSLLEGRSNQPQHF
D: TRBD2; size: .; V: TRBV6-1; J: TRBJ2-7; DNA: TGTGCCAGCAAAGGTGGGCGGGGGGACCTCTACGAGCAGTACTTC; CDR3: CASKGGRGDLYEQYF
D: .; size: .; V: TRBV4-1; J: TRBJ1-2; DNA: TGCGCCAGCAGCCAAGAAGCGCTCGACGGCCATGGCTACACCTTC; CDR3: CASSQEALDGHGYTF
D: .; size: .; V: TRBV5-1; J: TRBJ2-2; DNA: TGCGCCAGCAGCTTGCGGTCCGGGGAGCTGTTTTTT; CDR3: CASSLRSGELFF
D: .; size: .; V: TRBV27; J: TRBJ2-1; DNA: TGTGCCAGCAGCCAAATGCGGCAGGGTGAGCAGTTCTTC; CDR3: CASSQMRQGEQFF
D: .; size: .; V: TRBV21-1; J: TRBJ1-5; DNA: TGTGCCAGCAGCACCGGACGGACTTATAGCAATCAGCCCCAGCATTTT; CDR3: CASSTGRTYSNQPQHF
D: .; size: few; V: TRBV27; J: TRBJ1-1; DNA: TGTGCCAGCAGTTATGGAGGAGTGAACACTGAAGCTTTCTTT; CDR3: CASSYGGVNTEAFF
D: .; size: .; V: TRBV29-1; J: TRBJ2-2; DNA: TGCAGCGTTGGAACAGGGTCCGGGGAGCTGTTTTTT; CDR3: CSVGTGSGELFF
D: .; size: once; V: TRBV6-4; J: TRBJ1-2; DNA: TGTGCCAGCAGTCGGAGTTGGCAGGGGACCACCTTC; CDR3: CASSRSWQGTTF
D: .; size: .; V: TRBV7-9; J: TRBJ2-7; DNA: TGTGCCAGCAGCCCCCCGAGCTCCTACGAGCAGTACTTC; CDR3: CASSPPSSYEQYF
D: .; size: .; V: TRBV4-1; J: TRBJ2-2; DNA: TGCGCCAGCAGCGAGGACACCGGGGAGCTGTTTTTT; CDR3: CASSEDTGELFF
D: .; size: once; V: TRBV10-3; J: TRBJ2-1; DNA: TGTGCCATCAGCGCTACTAGAAACAATGAGCAGTTCTTC; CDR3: CAISATRNNEQFF
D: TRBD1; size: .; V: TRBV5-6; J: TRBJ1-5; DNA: TGTGCCAGCAGCTTAAGTGAGTCAGGGGGCAGGCAGCCCCAGCATTTT; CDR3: CASSLSESGGRQPQHF
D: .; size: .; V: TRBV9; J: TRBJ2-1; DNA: TGTGCCAGCAGCGTAGGGGGGGATCCCTACAATGAGCAGTTCTTC; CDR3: CASSVGGDPYNEQFF
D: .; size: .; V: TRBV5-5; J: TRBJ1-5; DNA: TGTGCCAGCAGCTTGGCACCTAAAAATCAGCCCCAGCATTTT; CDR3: CASSLAPKNQPQHF
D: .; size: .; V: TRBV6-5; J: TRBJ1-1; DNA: TGTGCCAGCTGTGGGCGCATGAACACTGAAGCTTTCTTT; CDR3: CASCGRMNTEAFF
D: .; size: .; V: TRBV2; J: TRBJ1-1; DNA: TGTGCCACAAATCGGGGGGACACTGAAGCTTTCTTT; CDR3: CATNRGDTEAFF
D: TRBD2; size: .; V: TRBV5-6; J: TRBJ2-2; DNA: TGTGCCAGCAGCCTGGAGCCGGGACTAATATTGAACACCGGGGAGCTGTTTTTT; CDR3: CASSLEPGLILNTGELFF
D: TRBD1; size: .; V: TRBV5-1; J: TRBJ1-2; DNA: TGCGCCAGCAGCTTGGGGACAGGCCCTTATGGCTACACCTTC; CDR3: CASSLGTGPYGYTF
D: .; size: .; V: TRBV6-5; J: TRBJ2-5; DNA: TGTGCCAGCAGCCCAGACCAAGAGACCCAGTACTTC; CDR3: CASSPDQETQYF
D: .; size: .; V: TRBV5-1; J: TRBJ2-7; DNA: TGCGCCAGCAGCTTTAGCGGAGCCTCCTACGAGCAGTACTTC; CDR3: CASSFSGASYEQYF
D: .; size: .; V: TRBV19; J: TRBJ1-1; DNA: TGTGCCAGTAGTATCCCCTGGCAGGGAAGGACTGAAGCTTTCTTT; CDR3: CASSIPWQGRTEAFF
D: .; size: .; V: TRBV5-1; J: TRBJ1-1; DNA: TGCGCCAGCAGCTTACAAGTTTCCAACACTGAAGCTTTCTTT; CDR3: CASSLQVSNTEAFF
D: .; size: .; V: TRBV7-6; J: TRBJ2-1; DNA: TGTGCCAGCAGCTTAGCGGTGGCGGCTAATGAGCAGTTCTTC; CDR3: CASSLAVAANEQFF
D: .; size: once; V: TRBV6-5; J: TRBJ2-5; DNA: TGTGCCAGCAAGGAACAGGCGTCCCGAGAGACCCAGTACTTC; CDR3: CASKEQASRETQYF
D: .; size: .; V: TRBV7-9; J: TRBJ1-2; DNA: TGTGCCAGCAGCCCCGGGCCCTCAGGGTATGGCTACACCTTC; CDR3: CASSPGPSGYGYTF
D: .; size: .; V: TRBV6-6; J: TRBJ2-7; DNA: TGTGCCAGCAGGTTGAGGAGCTCCTACGAGCAGTACTTC; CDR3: CASRLRSSYEQYF
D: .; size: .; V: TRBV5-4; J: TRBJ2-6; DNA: TGTGCCAGCAGCGGGAGGTCTGGGGCCAACGTCCTGACTTTC; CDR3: CASSGRSGANVLTF
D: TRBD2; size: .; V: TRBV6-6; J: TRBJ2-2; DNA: TGTGCCAGCAGCCCCCTAGCGGGGGGGCGCGGCGGGGAGCTGTTTTTT; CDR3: CASSPLAGGRGGELFF
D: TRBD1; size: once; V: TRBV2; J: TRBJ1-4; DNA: TGTGCCAGCAAGACAGGGGGACGTGAAAAACTGTTTTTT; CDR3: CASKTGGREKLFF
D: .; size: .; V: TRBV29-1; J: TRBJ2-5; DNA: TGCAGCCTCCTCAAAGCAGAGACCCAGTACTTC; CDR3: CSLLKAETQYF
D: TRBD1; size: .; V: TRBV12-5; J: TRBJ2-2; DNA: TGTGCTAGTGGTTGGACAGGATTCACCGGGGAGCTGTTTTTT; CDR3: CASGWTGFTGELFF
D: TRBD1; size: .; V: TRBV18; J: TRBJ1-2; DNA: TGTGCCAGCCAGGGGGCCGGCTATGGCTACACCTTC; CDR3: CASQGAGYGYTF
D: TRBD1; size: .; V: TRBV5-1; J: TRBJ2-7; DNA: TGCGCCAGCAGCCGACAGGGTCTCTACGAGCAGTACTTC; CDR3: CASSRQGLYEQYF
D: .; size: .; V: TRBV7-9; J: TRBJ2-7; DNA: TGTGCCAGCAGCCTCCGGGACTCTTCCTACGAGCAGTACTTC; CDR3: CASSLRDSSYEQYF
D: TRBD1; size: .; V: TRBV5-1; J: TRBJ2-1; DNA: TGCGCCAGCAGCGCCCGACAGGGCCCCTACAATGAGCAGTTCTTC; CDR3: CASSARQGPYNEQFF